This passage covers 7 T cell receptor beta chains from one sample sequenced in a study of identical twins. TCRdb fed the 5' RACE reads into MiXCR, producing one record per CDR3 protein. The sample shows hundreds of thousands of distinct CDR3 sequences, roughly 18% of them seen only once. These records were also assigned to another study, of T cells expressing NK-cell markers.

The sample was PBMCs. These receptors were taken from a woman under 30 in good health.

The chain links TRBV6-4 to TRBJ1-5, with a possible D match to TRBD1 (5 bases). In germline, CDR1 is MRHNA, CDR2 SNTAGT. The V and J ends lost 11 bases and 0 bases respectively, with 14 bases between them. The CDR3 runs to 14 residues. The CDR3 protein is CASEDSDSNQPQHF. CDR3 DNA sequence: TGTGCCTCCGAAGACAGCGATAGCAATCAGCCCCAGCATTTT.

The chain has TRBV20-1 and TRBJ1-2; TRBD1 matches 10 bases. CDR3 length: 17 amino acids. V shed 0 bases, J shed 4 bases, and the junction held 11 bases outside the gene matches. CDR1 is DFQATT, CDR2 SNEGSKA, per germline (reference sequence). CDR3 sequence reads: CSARDQRGQGISYGYTF. The CDR3 DNA sequence: TGCAGTGCTAGAGATCAGCGGGGACAGGGGATCTCCTATGGCTACACCTTC.

The rearrangement uses TRBV7-9 and TRBJ1-5; D uncertain. Germline V gene sequence: CDR1 SEHNR, CDR2 FQNEAQ (reference sequence). The germline V and J ends were trimmed by 2 bases and 11 bases, with 10 bases remaining between them. This CDR3 contains 12 residues. The CDR3 here is CASSLSGGTQHF. CDR3 nucleotides: TGTGCCAGCAGCTTATCGGGCGGGACCCAGCATTTT.

This clonotype was picked up a small number of times. The CDR3 DNA reads TGTGCCAGCAGTCTCGCGGCGCTGCGCAAATACGAGCAGTACTTC. Residues: CASSLAALRKYEQYF. The chain recombines TRBV6-1 with TRBJ2-7; D is undetermined. The CDR3 covers 15 residues. V shed 5 bases and J shed 4 bases, with 18 bases lying between them. CDR1 is MNHNS, CDR2 SASEGT, per germline.

This clonotype occurred a few times. The V call is TRBV20-1, the J call TRBJ2-1, with 14 bases that match TRBD2. The V gene's germline CDR1 is DFQATT and CDR2 SNEGSKA (reference sequence). V gave up 1 base and J gave up 6 bases; unmatched junction bases: 2. There are 15 residues in the CDR3. CDR3 in amino acids: CSARGLAGGRNEQFF. The CDR3 DNA reads as TGCAGTGCTAGAGGACTAGCGGGGGGGCGCAATGAGCAGTTCTTC.

The gene calls are TRBV7-2 and TRBJ2-7; D is uncertain. This CDR3 has 15 residues. Germline loops: CDR1 SGHTA, CDR2 FQGNSA. Trimming cost V 3 bases and J 1 base, with 13 bases left between them. The CDR3: CASSFWSVESYEQYF. CDR3 nucleotide sequence: TGTGCCAGCAGCTTCTGGTCTGTAGAATCCTACGAGCAGTACTTC.

This chain connects TRBV20-1 to TRBJ2-3, with D perhaps TRBD1 (5 bases). This CDR3 has 15 residues. With 3 bases removed from V and 4 bases from J, the gap between germline ends came to 17 bases. Germline CDR1 reads DFQATT; CDR2 reads SNEGSKA (reference sequence). CDR3 sequence reads: CSASRGRSGADTQYF. As DNA, the CDR3 is TGCAGTGCTAGTAGGGGCAGATCCGGTGCAGATACGCAGTATTTT.